This TCR beta chain was captured by sequencing in a study of blood T cells in healthy people across ages. General study points: One million T cells yielded diversity estimates that were considered underestimates. Both higher diversity and more naive CD4+ cells marked long-lived donors when set against aged donors. Older individuals had lower TCR beta diversity per million T cells (the decline was roughly linear).

The germline gives CDR1 MNHEY, CDR2 SMNVEV (reference sequence). The CDR3 spans 12 residues. Using a J-beta primer mix together with a sample-barcoded 5' primer, a second PCR was run for about 6 to 11 cycles. Carrying 12 random nucleotides, a template-switch adaptor labeled each individual cDNA molecule. TCRdb re-called the 5' RACE reads through MiXCR, storing one row per CDR3 protein. The data show about 900,000 distinct CDR3 sequences, under 80% seen once. Turning to this clonotype: What it binds is unknown. The junction departs from the called germline gene at one end, perhaps through a read error.

This TCR was sampled from a man aged 25-40 years in good health. The V gene is TRBV27, the J gene TRBJ2-3; D gene ambiguous. Sequencing was performed on blood. The CDR3 region has the DNA TGTGCCGGCAGTGTATATGGGGATACGCAGTATTTT. Translated, it gives CAGSVYGDTQYF.